The text below deals with one T cell receptor beta chain. The antigen it recognizes is unknown. No quality values exist for individual bases; no much larger clone is one base distant. This entry belongs to a study of OX40 agonist ivuxolimab in advanced cancers. Broadly, across the study: Ivuxolimab, which targeted the costimulatory receptor OX40 (CD134), was an agonistic, fully human IgG2 monoclonal antibody. Intravenous ivuxolimab was administered to patients every 2 weeks at six dose levels: 0.01, 0.1, 0.3, 1.5, 3 and 10 mg/kg. Of the 52 patients in dose escalation, approximately 20 had hepatocellular carcinoma, some 15 had melanoma, 9 had renal cell carcinoma and 9 had head and neck cancer. The dose-escalation cohort was about 83% male with a mean age of about 58 years, ranging from roughly 20 to 80. Prior anti-PD-1, anti-PD-L1 or anti-CTLA-4 therapy was permitted, and approximately 39% of dose-escalation patients had received checkpoint inhibitors. Partial responses occurred in three dose-escalation patients, of whom one had hepatocellular carcinoma and two had cutaneous melanoma. The point of sequencing TCRbeta in the periphery was to test whether ivuxolimab changed TCR sequence diversity and drove clonal T-cell expansion. The paper covers the monotherapy dose-escalation part of the phase I ivuxolimab trial, which included N ≈ 54 patients.

As encoded in the germline V gene, CDR1 is SGHAT while CDR2 is FQNNGV. The germline ends are 14 bases apart after V is trimmed by 5 bases and J by 6 bases. From its cysteine to its phenylalanine, the CDR3 spans 13 amino acids. Only CDR3 DNA remains: 39 bases, in frame from the first base. Genomic DNA was isolated from the sorted cells so that the TCRbeta CDR3 region could be sequenced. The immunoSEQ Assay was used to sequence the TCRbeta CDR3 regions. Entries here come from immuneACCESS through TCRdb and include only in-frame sequences with V and J called. Some clones fail to appear in such tables; in the studies checked, an unresolved V gene covers under half of the shortfall, and the cause of the remainder is unknown. This sample gives 40,000 to 60,000 clones in total; around 80% of them show up just once. Over 1.5% of the sample is taken by the ten largest. The full study reports these points: On average, CD8+ T cells showed more expanded clones than CD4+ T cells after ivuxolimab. The antigen specificity of the clonally expanded peripheral T cells was not determined. Low levels of normalized T-cell clonal expansion were also seen in some patients who did not respond. In the 0.1-3.0 mg/kg groups, partial responders were among the patients with the lowest normalized peripheral clonal expansion, particularly in CD8+ T cells. At doses of 0.1 to 3.0 mg/kg, clonal expansion of both CD4+ and CD8+ T cells in blood was seen between baseline and week 6.

The trial excluded patients who had a history of autoimmune disease or were on systemic immunosuppression. Peripheral blood for TCR sequencing was drawn from every dose cohort at baseline, at cycle 4 day 1 and at cycle 7 day 1. Samples were obtained from an open-label, multicenter, first-in-human phase I dose-escalation trial of ivuxolimab. Adults with locally advanced or metastatic melanoma, renal cell, hepatocellular, or head and neck squamous cell carcinoma were enrolled in the trial. Before TCR sequencing, CD4+ and CD8+ T cells were separately sorted from peripheral blood. The receptor was derived from an adult with an advanced solid tumor such as melanoma, head and neck, liver or kidney cancer. The sequence links TRBV11-2 to TRBJ2-7, with the D gene too uncertain to name. This sample comprised CD4+ or CD8+ T cells sorted from blood, obtained in a trial of the OX40 agonist ivuxolimab. The sequenced DNA: TGTGCCAGCAGCGGGCAAGGTAAAGGCGAGCAGTACTTC. Its protein is CASSGQGKGEQYF.